What follows are 28 T cell receptor beta chains derived from one specimen sequenced in a study of blood T cell repertoires in COVID-19 (TCRdb year 2020). Library creation used the immunoSEQ multiplex PCR assay. In TCRdb, the immuneACCESS table is reduced to in-frame sequences with V and J assigned. These tables do not hold every clone; where another copy was compared, an unresolved V gene accounts for under half, and the others remain unexplained. Present in this sample are around 120,000 clones, around 88% of which were seen just once. Around 2.5% of the sample is taken by the ten largest. Material for sequencing was PBMCs or T cells enriched from blood (not recorded which). All receptors derive from a woman in her forties or fifties who had recovered from COVID-19.

The chain uses TRBV5-1 and TRBJ2-3, with D perhaps TRBD1 (6 bases). The V gene lost 5 bases and the J gene lost 1 base, with 17 bases spanning the gap. Germline V gene data show CDR1 as SGHRS and CDR2 as YFSETQ. The CDR3 loop spans 16 amino acids. CDR3 sequence reads: CASRIGTLYGTDTQYF. As DNA, the CDR3 is TGCGCCAGCAGAATCGGGACATTGTATGGCACAGATACGCAGTATTTT.

This clone came up a few times. The chain couples TRBV14 to TRBJ1-2; the D gene is possibly TRBD1 (5 bases). CDR3 length equals 18 residues. Germline CDR1 is SGHDN and CDR2 is FVKESK. Trimming took 4 bases from V and 1 from J, leaving 22 bases between them. DNA of the CDR3: TGTGCCAGCAGCCCGACGCGAGTCGTGCAGGGCCTTAACTATGGCTACACCTTC. Translating gives CASSPTRVVQGLNYGYTF.

This sequence joins TRBV5-6 and TRBJ1-6, with D hard to call. This CDR3 has 16 residues. The germline V gene encodes CDR1 SGHDT and CDR2 YYEEEE. Trimming left V 1 base short and J 8 bases short, with 16 bases between. The CDR3 bases are TGTGCCAGCAGCTTGATCAAGGCGGCCGCGGATTCACCCCTCCACTTT. Protein: CASSLIKAAADSPLHF.

The chain joins TRBV5-1 to TRBJ1-1; no clear D gene. The CDR3 is made up of 15 amino acids. CDR1 SGHRS and CDR2 YFSETQ come from the germline V gene. V lost 1 base and J 6 bases, leaving 16 bases between the germline ends. In nucleotides, the CDR3 is TGCGCCAGCAGCTTGCCCAGGCCCGAGTTCTCTGAAGCTTTCTTT. Protein sequence: CASSLPRPEFSEAFF.

The chain couples TRBV19 to TRBJ1-1; maybe TRBD1 (6 bases). Trimming left V 1 base short and J 4 bases short, with 13 bases between. The CDR3 loop spans 15 amino acids. Germline V gene sequence: CDR1 LNHDA, CDR2 SQIVND (reference sequence). The CDR3 spells CASSIADTGPTEAFF. The CDR3, as DNA: TGTGCCAGTAGTATAGCTGACACAGGGCCCACTGAAGCTTTCTTT.

The V gene is TRBV14, the J gene TRBJ2-5; 8 bases map to TRBD1. V lost 3 bases, J lost 1 base, and 4 bases stayed unmatched. Germline V lookup: CDR1 SGHDN, CDR2 FVKESK. CDR3 size: 15 residues. CDR3 nucleotides: TGTGCCAGCAGCCAGGGCACAGGGGGCCAAGAGACCCAGTACTTC. Protein: CASSQGTGGQETQYF.

This rearrangement joins TRBV7-2 to TRBJ2-5, with 9 bases that match TRBD2. Germline V gene lookup returns CDR1 SGHTA and CDR2 FQGNSA. The CDR3 loop spans 16 amino acids. V shed 5 bases and J 5 bases; nucleotides not matched to a gene: 12. CDR3 residues: CASSRVGGGVGETQYF. CDR3 bases: TGTGCCAGCAGCCGGGTTGGCGGGGGGGTCGGGGAGACCCAGTACTTC.

The count of this clone is one. V and J are TRBV7-6 and TRBJ1-5, with D possibly matching TRBD1 (5 bases). Trimming stripped 0 bases from V and 1 base from J, with 10 bases between. The CDR3 is 16 amino acids. Germline values: CDR1 SGHVS, CDR2 FNYEAQ. The CDR3 nucleotides are TGTGCCAGCAGCTTAGCCGGAGGGGCAAGCAATCAGCCCCAGCATTTT. Its translation is CASSLAGGASNQPQHF. Full variable domain (outside the CDR3, taken from reference TRBV7-6 and TRBJ1-5): GAGVSQSPRYKVTKRGQDVALRCDPISGHVSLYWYRQALGQGPEFLTYFNYEAQQDKSGLPNDRFSAERPEGSISTLTIQRTEQRDSAMYRCASSLAGGASNQPQHFGDGTRLSIL.

The genes are TRBV10-3 and TRBJ1-3; TRBD1 matches 9 bases. The CDR3 contains 15 residues. CDR1 and CDR2 from the germline V gene are ENHRY and SYGVKD. V was pared by 4 bases and J by 4 bases, with 5 bases of the junction left unmatched. CDR3 coding DNA: TGTGCCATCAGTGCGGGACAGGGCGCAGGAAACACCATATATTTT. Protein product: CAISAGQGAGNTIYF.

This clone was counted between two and nine times. The V call is TRBV15, the J call TRBJ1-3, with 7 bases that match TRBD1. CDR3 length equals 16 residues. With V trimmed by 0 bases and J by 4 bases, 6 bases remained unmatched. Looked up from germline, CDR1 is LNHNV and CDR2 is YYDKDF (reference sequence). The CDR3 sequence is CATSRDKGASGNTIYF. CDR3 nucleotides: TGTGCCACCAGCAGAGATAAGGGGGCATCAGGAAACACCATATATTTT.

In its sample, this clone was seen a few times. The chain couples TRBV4-3 to TRBJ2-7; a weak D match, TRBD2 (5 bases). Germline CDR1 is LGHNA and CDR2 is YSLEER. CDR3 length equals 16 residues. The V and J ends lost 0 bases and 1 base respectively, with 13 bases between them. CDR3 in DNA: TGCGCCAGCAGCCAAGATGGAACGGGGTCGTCCTACGAGCAGTACTTC. Translation: CASSQDGTGSSYEQYF.

This chain connects TRBV7-9 to TRBJ2-7; TRBD2 might be the D (5 bases). The V gene's germline CDR1 is SEHNR and CDR2 FQNEAQ (reference sequence). This CDR3 is 18 amino acids long. Between the trimmed V and J ends, which lost 0 bases and 0 bases, there was a span of 18 bases. In DNA, the CDR3 is TGTGCCAGCAGCTTAGCTCCCGGGAAGCGATCGAGCTCCTACGAGCAGTACTTC. Its translation: CASSLAPGKRSSSYEQYF.

The chain links TRBV11-2 to TRBJ1-2, with 10 bases that match TRBD1. V gave up 0 bases and J gave up 7 bases; unmatched junction bases: 5. CDR1 and CDR2 from the germline V gene are SGHAT and FQNNGV. CDR3 length: 15 residues. The CDR3, as DNA: TGTGCCAGCAGCTTAGAGCTGTGGACAGGGGGTGGCTACACCTTC. Its translation is CASSLELWTGGGYTF.

The chain couples TRBV4-1 to TRBJ2-7; 8 positions match TRBD2. J was trimmed by 0 bases and V by 1 base; bases with no gene match: 5. This CDR3 is 16 amino acids long. Germline values: CDR1 MGHRA, CDR2 YSYEKL. CDR3 in amino acids: CASSQGLAGSSYEQYF. The CDR3 nucleotides are TGCGCCAGCAGCCAAGGTTTAGCGGGGAGCTCCTACGAGCAGTACTTC.

This chain joins TRBV7-2 and TRBJ2-6; D is possibly TRBD1 (6 bases). CDR3 length equals 17 residues. V was cut by 8 bases and J by 0 bases, with 17 bases left in between. Germline V gene sequence: CDR1 SGHTA, CDR2 FQGNSA. As DNA, the CDR3 is TGTGCCAGCCTCCGGGACACTGTTTACTCTGGGGCCAACGTCCTGACTTTC. Protein product: CASLRDTVYSGANVLTF.

A word on this clone: A read error may account for a junction end that differs from germline. The chain employs TRBV10-3 and TRBJ1-4; D is possibly TRBD1 (5 bases). The CDR3 has 12 amino acids. The germline V gene encodes CDR1 ENHRY and CDR2 SYGVKD. The CDR3 spells CAITDGVFGAIF. Written as DNA, the CDR3 is TGTGCCATCACGGACGGAGTTTTTGGGGCTATTTTT.

The chain recombines TRBV10-3 with TRBJ2-7; D remains ambiguous. Germline loops: CDR1 ENHRY, CDR2 SYGVKD. There are 13 residues in the CDR3. The V gene lost 10 bases and the J gene lost 0 bases, with 13 bases spanning the gap. In DNA, the CDR3 is TGTGCCACCGTTCCCGTCGGCTCCTACGAGCAGTACTTC. It codes for CATVPVGSYEQYF.

The gene calls are TRBV2 and TRBJ2-7; D gene uncertain. There are 12 residues in the CDR3. The germline V and J ends were trimmed by 3 bases and 6 bases, with 9 bases remaining between them. CDR1 SNHLY and CDR2 FYNNEI come from the germline V gene. DNA for the CDR3: TGTGCCAGCAGTGACATGTTCGGCGAGCAGTACTTC. Its protein product is CASSDMFGEQYF.

The sample holds one count of this clone. The V and J genes are TRBV5-4 and TRBJ2-3; 10 bases match TRBD1. V dropped 0 bases and J dropped 4; count of bases not matched to a gene: 14. The CDR3 length is 19 residues. From germline, CDR1 is SGHNT and CDR2 YYREEE (reference sequence). CDR3 DNA sequence: TGTGCCAGCAGCTTGGCCGGTAGGACGGGACAGGGGAGAGCAGATACGCAGTATTTT. This gives the protein CASSLAGRTGQGRADTQYF.

The chain's CDR3 is CATNPGQGAWEQYF. CDR3 in DNA: TGCGCCACCAATCCGGGACAGGGGGCGTGGGAGCAGTACTTC. The chain combines TRBV5-1 with TRBJ2-7; 12 bases are shared with TRBD1. Germline CDR1 SGHRS, CDR2 YFSETQ. The CDR3 spans 14 residues. J was trimmed by 7 bases and V by 9 bases; bases with no gene match: 11. Variable domain in full (rest from reference TRBV5-1 and TRBJ2-7): KAGVTQTPRYLIKTRGQQVTLSCSPISGHRSVSWYQQTPGQGLQFLFEYFSETQRNKGNFPGRFSGRQFSNSRSEMNVSTLELGDSALYLCATNPGQGAWEQYFGPGTRLTVT.

This chain links TRBV2 with TRBJ1-2; perhaps TRBD1 as D (5 bases). This CDR3 has 15 residues. V lost 0 bases to trimming and J lost 3 bases, with 11 bases between them. The germline V gene has CDR1 SNHLY and CDR2 FYNNEI. CDR3: CASSEALGGDYGYTF. CDR3 nucleotide sequence: TGTGCCAGCAGTGAAGCCCTGGGGGGGGACTATGGCTACACCTTC.

The rearrangement joins TRBV5-1 to TRBJ2-2; 8 bases fit TRBD1. V trimming: 2 bases; J trimming: 2 bases; junction bases outside the gene matches: 5. The germline V gene has CDR1 SGHRS and CDR2 YFSETQ. CDR3 length: 16 residues. The CDR3 here is CASSLPGQANTGELFF. The CDR3 nucleotides read TGCGCCAGCAGCTTACCGGGACAGGCTAACACCGGGGAGCTGTTTTTT. Filled out from reference TRBV5-1 and TRBJ2-2, the complete variable domain reads KAGVTQTPRYLIKTRGQQVTLSCSPISGHRSVSWYQQTPGQGLQFLFEYFSETQRNKGNFPGRFSGRQFSNSRSEMNVSTLELGDSALYLCASSLPGQANTGELFFGEGSRLTVL.

The chain links TRBV4-3 to TRBJ2-3; possible D gene TRBD1, 6 bases. Germline lookup yields CDR1 LGHNA and CDR2 YSLEER. Trimming took 0 bases from V and 6 from J, leaving 10 bases between them. This CDR3 comprises 14 residues. The CDR3 DNA reads TGCGCCAGCAGCCAAGATATTGACAGGGATACGCAGTATTTT. Its translation: CASSQDIDRDTQYF.

This clone was seen more than once but under ten times. The chain is built from TRBV5-1 and TRBJ2-7, with 10 bases fitting TRBD1. V lost 5 bases and J lost 5; bases outside the gene matches: 4. In germline, CDR1 is SGHRS, CDR2 YFSETQ. This CDR3 is 13 amino acids long. The chain's CDR3 is CASRGTGANEQYF. The CDR3 DNA is TGCGCCAGCAGGGGGACAGGGGCCAACGAGCAGTACTTC.

V is TRBV2 and J is TRBJ2-7; D call uncertain. This CDR3 comprises 14 residues. Germline-derived CDR1 and CDR2 are SNHLY and FYNNEI. V dropped 4 bases and J dropped 3 bases, with 13 bases sitting between them. CDR3 protein: CASSGVTNNYEQYF. Here the CDR3 DNA reads TGTGCCAGCAGTGGGGTGACAAACAACTACGAGCAGTACTTC.

The chain is built from TRBV19 and TRBJ2-2; D is perhaps TRBD2 (5 bases). V lost 6 bases to trimming and J lost 0 bases, with 8 bases between them. The germline gives CDR1 LNHDA, CDR2 SQIVND (reference sequence). The CDR3 runs 14 residues. The CDR3 sequence is CASRRTANTGELFF. The CDR3 DNA reads TGTGCCAGTAGGCGGACTGCGAACACCGGGGAGCTGTTTTTT.

V and J are TRBV19 and TRBJ1-4; D gene uncertain. This CDR3 spans 12 amino acids. CDR1 and CDR2 from the germline V gene are LNHDA and SQIVND (reference sequence). For the CDR3, the DNA is TGTGCTGTCGCGGGCAGAAATGAAAAACTGTTTTTT. Amino acid sequence: CAVAGRNEKLFF.

The chain combines TRBV5-1 with TRBJ2-1; D not certain. The CDR3 covers 13 residues. Trimming cost V 3 bases and J 5 bases, with 9 bases left between them. CDR1 SGHRS and CDR2 YFSETQ come from the germline V gene. The CDR3: CASSSRPDNEQFF. In DNA, the CDR3 is TGCGCCAGCAGCTCGCGGCCCGACAATGAGCAGTTCTTC.